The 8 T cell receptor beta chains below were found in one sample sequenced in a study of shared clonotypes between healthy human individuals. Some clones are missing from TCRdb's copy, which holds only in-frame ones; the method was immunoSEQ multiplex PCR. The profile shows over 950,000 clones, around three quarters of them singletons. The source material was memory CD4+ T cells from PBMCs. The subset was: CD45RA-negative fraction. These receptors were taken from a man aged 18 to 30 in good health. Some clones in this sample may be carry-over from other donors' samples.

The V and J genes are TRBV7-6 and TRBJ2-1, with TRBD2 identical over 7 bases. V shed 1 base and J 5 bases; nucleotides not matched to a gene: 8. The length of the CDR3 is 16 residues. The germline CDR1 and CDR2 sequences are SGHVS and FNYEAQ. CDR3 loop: CASSLVVGTTHNEQFF. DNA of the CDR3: TGTGCCAGCAGCTTAGTGGTCGGGACTACCCACAATGAGCAGTTCTTC.

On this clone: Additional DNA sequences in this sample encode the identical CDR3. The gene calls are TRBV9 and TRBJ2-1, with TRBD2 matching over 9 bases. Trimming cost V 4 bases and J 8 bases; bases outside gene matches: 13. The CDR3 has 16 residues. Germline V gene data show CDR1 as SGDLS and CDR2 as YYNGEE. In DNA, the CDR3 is TGTGCCAGCAGCATGTCGGGACTAGCAGGAGGTCATGAGCAGTTCTTC. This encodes CASSMSGLAGGHEQFF.

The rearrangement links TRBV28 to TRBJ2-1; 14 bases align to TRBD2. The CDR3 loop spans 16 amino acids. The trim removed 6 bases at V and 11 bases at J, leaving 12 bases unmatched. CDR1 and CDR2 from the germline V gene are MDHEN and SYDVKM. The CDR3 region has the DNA TGTGCCAGCAGCTCGCGAGGGACTAGCGGGAGAAGCCAGCAGTTCTTC. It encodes CASSSRGTSGRSQQFF.

Written as DNA, the CDR3 is TGCGCCAGCAGCCTCTCCTGGACTAGCGGGAGGAGGGAGACCCAGTACTTC. Its protein product is CASSLSWTSGRRETQYF. The gene calls are TRBV4-1 and TRBJ2-5, with 14 bases aligning to TRBD2. The V gene end was trimmed by 4 bases and the J gene end by 5 bases; junction bases not matched to a gene: 9. In germline, CDR1 is MGHRA, CDR2 YSYEKL. The CDR3 has 17 residues.

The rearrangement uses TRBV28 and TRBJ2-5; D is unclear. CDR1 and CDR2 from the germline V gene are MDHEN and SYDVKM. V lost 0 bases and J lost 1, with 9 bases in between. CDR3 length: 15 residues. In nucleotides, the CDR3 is TGTGCCAGCAGTTTATGGGGCAGAGGCCAAGAGACCCAGTACTTC. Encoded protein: CASSLWGRGQETQYF.

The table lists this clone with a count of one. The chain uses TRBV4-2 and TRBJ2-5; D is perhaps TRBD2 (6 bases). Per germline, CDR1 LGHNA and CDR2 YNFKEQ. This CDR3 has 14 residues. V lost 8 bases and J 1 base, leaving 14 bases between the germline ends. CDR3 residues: CASARPGVQETQYF. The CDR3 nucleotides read TGTGCCAGCGCGAGGCCGGGAGTCCAAGAGACCCAGTACTTC.

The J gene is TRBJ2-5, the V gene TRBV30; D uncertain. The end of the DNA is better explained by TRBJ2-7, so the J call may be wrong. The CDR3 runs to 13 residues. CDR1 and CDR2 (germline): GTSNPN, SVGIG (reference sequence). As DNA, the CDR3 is TGTGCCTGGAGTTCCTCCGGCTTCTACGAGCAGTACTTC. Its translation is CAWSSSGFYEQYF.

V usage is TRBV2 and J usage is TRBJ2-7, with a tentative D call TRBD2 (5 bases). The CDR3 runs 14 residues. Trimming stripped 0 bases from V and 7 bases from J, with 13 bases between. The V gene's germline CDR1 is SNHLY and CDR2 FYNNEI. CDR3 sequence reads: CASSEARASGEQYF. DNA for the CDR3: TGTGCCAGCAGTGAAGCGAGGGCGTCGGGGGAGCAGTACTTC.